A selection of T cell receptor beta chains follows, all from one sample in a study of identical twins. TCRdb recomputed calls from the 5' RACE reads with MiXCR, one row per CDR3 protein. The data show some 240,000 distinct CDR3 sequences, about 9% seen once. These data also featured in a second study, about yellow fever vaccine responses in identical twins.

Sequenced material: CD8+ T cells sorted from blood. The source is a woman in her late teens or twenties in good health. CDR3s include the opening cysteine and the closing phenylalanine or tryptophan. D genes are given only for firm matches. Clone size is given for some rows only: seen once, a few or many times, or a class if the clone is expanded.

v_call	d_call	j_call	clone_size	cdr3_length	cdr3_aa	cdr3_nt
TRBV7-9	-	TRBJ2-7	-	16	CASSYHVGLDSYEQYF	TGTGCCAGCAGTTACCATGTGGGTCTAGACAGTTACGAGCAGTACTTC
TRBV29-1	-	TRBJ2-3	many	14	CSVFGGRRTDTQYF	TGCAGCGTTTTTGGGGGGAGACGCACAGATACGCAGTATTTT
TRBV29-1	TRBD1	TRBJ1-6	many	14	CSVSTGQGNSPLHF	TGCAGCGTAAGCACAGGACAGGGAAATTCACCCCTCCACTTT
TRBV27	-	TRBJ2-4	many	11	CASSFGDIQYF	TGTGCCAGCAGTTTTGGGGACATTCAGTACTTC
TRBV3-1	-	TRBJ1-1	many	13	CASSHDLHPEAFF	TGTGCCAGCAGCCACGACTTGCATCCTGAAGCTTTCTTT
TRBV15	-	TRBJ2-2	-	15	CATAPLPENTGELFF	TGTGCCACCGCTCCGTTGCCGGAGAACACCGGGGAGCTGTTTTTT
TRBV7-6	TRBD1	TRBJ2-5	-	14	CASSEMTGIETQYF	TGTGCCAGCAGCGAGATGACAGGGATAGAGACCCAGTACTTC
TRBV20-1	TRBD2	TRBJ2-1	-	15	CSAMLGLAGGNEQFF	TGCAGTGCTATGTTGGGACTAGCGGGAGGTAATGAGCAGTTCTTC
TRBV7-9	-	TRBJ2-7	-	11	CASTLGYEQYF	TGTGCCAGCACCTTAGGGTACGAGCAGTACTTC
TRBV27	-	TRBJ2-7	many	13	CASRPTGSYEQYF	TGCGCCAGCAGACCAACAGGGTCCTACGAGCAGTACTTC
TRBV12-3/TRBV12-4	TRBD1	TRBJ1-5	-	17	CASSLYGTGYSNQPQHF	TGTGCCAGCAGTTTATATGGGACAGGGTATAGCAATCAGCCCCAGCATTTT
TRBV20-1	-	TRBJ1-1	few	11	CSARTAPEAFF	TGCAGTGCTAGGACTGCTCCTGAAGCTTTCTTT
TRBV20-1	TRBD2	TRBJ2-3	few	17	CSARDLAAGGFPDTQYF	TGCAGTGCTAGAGACTTGGCTGCGGGAGGGTTCCCAGATACGCAGTATTTT
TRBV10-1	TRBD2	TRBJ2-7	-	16	CASSESKLAKTYEQYF	TGCGCCAGCAGTGAGTCGAAACTAGCGAAGACCTACGAGCAGTACTTC
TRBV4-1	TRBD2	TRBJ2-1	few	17	CASSQELAGVSYNEQFF	TGCGCCAGCAGCCAAGAACTAGCGGGGGTCTCCTACAATGAGCAGTTCTTC
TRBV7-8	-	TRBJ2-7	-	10	CASSLTEQYF	TGTGCCAGCAGCTTAACCGAGCAGTACTTC
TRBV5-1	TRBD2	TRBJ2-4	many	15	CASSPRLAGENIQYF	TGCGCCAGCAGCCCCCGACTAGCGGGAGAGAACATTCAGTACTTC
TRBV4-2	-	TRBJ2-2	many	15	CASSQDLGGTGELFF	TGTGCCAGCAGCCAAGATCTAGGAGGCACCGGGGAGCTGTTTTTT
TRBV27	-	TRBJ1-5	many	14	CASSLARGFQPQHF	TGTGCCAGCAGTTTAGCCAGGGGCTTCCAGCCCCAGCATTTT
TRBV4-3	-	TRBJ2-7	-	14	CASSTTTSRYEQYF	TGCGCCAGCAGTACCACGACTAGTCGGTACGAGCAGTACTTC
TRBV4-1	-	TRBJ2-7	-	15	CASSQAVPPSYEQYF	TGCGCCAGCAGCCAAGCTGTCCCGCCCTCCTACGAGCAGTACTTC
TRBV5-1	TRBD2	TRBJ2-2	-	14	CASSFQGGSGELFF	TGCGCCAGCAGCTTCCAGGGAGGGTCCGGGGAGCTGTTTTTT
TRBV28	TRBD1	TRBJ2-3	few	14	CASRPGQLTDTQYF	TGTGCCAGCAGGCCGGGACAGTTAACAGATACGCAGTATTTT
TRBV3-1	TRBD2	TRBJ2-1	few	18	CASSPQETSGGAENEQFF	TGTGCCAGCAGCCCCCAGGAGACTAGCGGGGGGGCGGAGAATGAGCAGTTCTTC
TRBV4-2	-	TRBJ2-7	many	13	CASSQAYSYEQYF	TGTGCCAGCAGCCAAGCCTACTCCTACGAGCAGTACTTC
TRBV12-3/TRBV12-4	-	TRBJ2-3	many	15	CASSLPGPSTDTQYF	TGTGCCAGCAGTTTACCGGGACCGTCCACAGATACGCAGTATTTT
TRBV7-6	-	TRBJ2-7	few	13	CASSSRPAYEQYF	TGTGCCAGCAGCTCCCGTCCCGCCTACGAGCAGTACTTC
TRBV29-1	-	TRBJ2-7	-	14	CSVRRGQSSYEQYF	TGCAGCGTTAGACGGGGACAAAGCTCCTACGAGCAGTACTTC
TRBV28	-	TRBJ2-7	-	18	CASSWALSPGGSSYEQYF	TGTGCCAGCAGTTGGGCCCTCTCGCCTGGGGGGAGCTCCTACGAGCAGTACTTC
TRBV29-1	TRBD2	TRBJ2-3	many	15	CSVVSGRAFADTQYF	TGCAGCGTTGTTAGCGGGAGGGCCTTCGCAGATACGCAGTATTTT
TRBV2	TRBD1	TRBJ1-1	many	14	CASRADRGDTEAFF	TGTGCCAGCAGGGCAGACAGGGGAGACACTGAAGCTTTCTTT
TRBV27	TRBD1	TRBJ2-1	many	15	CASQGQGESYNEQFF	TGTGCCAGCCAAGGACAGGGGGAATCCTACAATGAGCAGTTCTTC
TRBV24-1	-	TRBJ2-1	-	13	CATSVENYNEQFF	TGTGCCACCAGTGTAGAGAACTACAATGAGCAGTTCTTC
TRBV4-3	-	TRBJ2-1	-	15	CASSQGSALYNEQFF	TGCGCCAGCAGCCAAGGGTCTGCCCTCTACAATGAGCAGTTCTTC
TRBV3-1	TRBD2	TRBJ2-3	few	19	CTFCPPGLAGPKPTDTQYF	TGTACCTTCTGCCCTCCGGGACTAGCGGGCCCAAAGCCCACAGATACGCAGTATTTT
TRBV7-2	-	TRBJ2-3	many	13	CASSLDPADTQYF	TGTGCCAGCAGCTTAGATCCGGCAGATACGCAGTATTTT
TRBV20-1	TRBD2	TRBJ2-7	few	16	CSARVSLAGVSYEQYF	TGCAGTGCTAGAGTGTCTCTAGCGGGAGTTTCCTACGAGCAGTACTTC
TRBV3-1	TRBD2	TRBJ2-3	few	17	CASSPELAGGSTDTQYF	TGTGCCAGCAGCCCTGAACTAGCGGGGGGGAGCACAGATACGCAGTATTTT
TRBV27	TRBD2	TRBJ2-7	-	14	CASSETSGPYEQYF	TGTGCCAGCAGTGAGACTAGCGGTCCCTACGAGCAGTACTTC
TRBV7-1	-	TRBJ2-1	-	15	CASSPGLICYNEQFF	TGTGCCAGCAGCCCAGGGCTGATCTGCTACAATGAGCAGTTCTTC
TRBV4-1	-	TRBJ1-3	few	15	CASSQVPGTGNTIYF	TGCGCCAGCAGCCAAGTTCCAGGGACTGGAAACACCATATATTTT
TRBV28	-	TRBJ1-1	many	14	CASSLLRLDTEAFF	TGTGCCAGCAGTTTATTACGGCTGGACACTGAAGCTTTCTTT
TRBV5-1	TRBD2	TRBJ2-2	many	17	CASSQRGATSNTGELFF	TGCGCCAGCAGCCAGCGGGGGGCCACTTCGAACACCGGGGAGCTGTTTTTT
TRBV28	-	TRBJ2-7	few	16	CASSLLRGELSYEQYF	TGTGCCAGCAGCCTCCTAAGAGGGGAGTTATCCTACGAGCAGTACTTC
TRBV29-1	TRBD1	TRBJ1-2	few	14	CSVDSQGAFYGYTF	TGCAGCGTTGATTCTCAGGGGGCGTTCTATGGCTACACCTTC
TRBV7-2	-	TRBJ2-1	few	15	CASHSLLWEYGEQFF	TGTGCCAGCCACTCTCTCTTGTGGGAGTACGGAGAGCAGTTCTTC
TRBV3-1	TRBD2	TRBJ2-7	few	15	CASSQDLTSGYEQYF	TGTGCCAGCAGCCAAGATTTGACTAGCGGCTACGAGCAGTACTTC
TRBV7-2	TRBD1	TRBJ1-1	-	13	CASRTTGATEAFF	TGTGCCAGCAGGACAACAGGGGCCACTGAAGCTTTCTTT